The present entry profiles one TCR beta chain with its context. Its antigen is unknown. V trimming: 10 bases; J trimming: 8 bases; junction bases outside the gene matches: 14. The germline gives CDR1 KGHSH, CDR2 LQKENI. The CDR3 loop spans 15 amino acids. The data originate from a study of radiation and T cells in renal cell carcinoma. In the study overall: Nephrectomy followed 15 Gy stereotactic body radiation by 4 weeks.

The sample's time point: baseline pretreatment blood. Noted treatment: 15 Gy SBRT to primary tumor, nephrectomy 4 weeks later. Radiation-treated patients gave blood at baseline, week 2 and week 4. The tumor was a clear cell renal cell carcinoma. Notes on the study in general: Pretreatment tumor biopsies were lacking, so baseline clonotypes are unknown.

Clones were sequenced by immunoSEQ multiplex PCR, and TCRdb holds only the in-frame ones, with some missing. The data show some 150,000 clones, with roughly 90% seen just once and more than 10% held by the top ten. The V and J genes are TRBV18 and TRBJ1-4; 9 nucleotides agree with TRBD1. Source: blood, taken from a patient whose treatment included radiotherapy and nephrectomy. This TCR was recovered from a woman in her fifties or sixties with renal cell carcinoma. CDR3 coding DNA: TGTGCCAACAACAGGGGGCCGCAATCCGGCGAAAAACTGTTTTTT. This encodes CANNRGPQSGEKLFF. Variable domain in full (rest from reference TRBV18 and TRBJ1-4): NAGVMQNPRHLVRRRGQEARLRCSPMKGHSHVYWYRQLPEEGLKFMVYLQKENIIDESGMPKERFSAEFPKEGPSILRIQQVVRGDSAAYFCANNRGPQSGEKLFFGSGTQLSVL.